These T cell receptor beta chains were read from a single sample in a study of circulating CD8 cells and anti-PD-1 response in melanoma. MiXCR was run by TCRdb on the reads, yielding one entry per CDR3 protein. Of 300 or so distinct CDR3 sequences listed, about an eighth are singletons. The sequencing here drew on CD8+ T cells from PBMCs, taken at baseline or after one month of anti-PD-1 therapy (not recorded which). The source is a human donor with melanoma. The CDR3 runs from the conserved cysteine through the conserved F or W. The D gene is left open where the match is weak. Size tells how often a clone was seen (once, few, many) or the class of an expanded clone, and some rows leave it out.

TGTGCCAGCAGCTTTGGTCAGCAGCGGGGGGCCTACGAGCAGTACTTC	CASSFGQQRGAYEQYF	TRBD2	large	TRBV7-2	TRBJ2-7
TGTGCCAGCAGCCAATCTGTGACAGGCTATGGCTACACCTTC	CASSQSVTGYGYTF	NA	large	TRBV16	TRBJ1-2
TGTGCCAGTAGTGCGCTAGCGGGGGGTGGCACAGATACGCAGTATTTT	CASSALAGGGTDTQYF	TRBD2	NA	TRBV19	TRBJ2-3
TGTGCCAGCAGTTTAATCTACGAGCAGTACTTC	CASSLIYEQYF	NA	large	TRBV27	TRBJ2-7
TGTGCCAGCAGCTTGACTAGCGGGGGGGATTATGAGCAGTTCTTC	CASSLTSGGDYEQFF	TRBD2	NA	TRBV11-2	TRBJ2-1
TGTGCCAGCAGCTACGGGGGACCGAACACTGAAGCTTTCTTT	CASSYGGPNTEAFF	NA	large	TRBV27	TRBJ1-1
TGTGCCAGCAGCCGATGGGGGGCGAAAGAGACCCAGTACTTC	CASSRWGAKETQYF	NA	hyperexpanded	TRBV7-2	TRBJ2-5
TGTGCCAGCAGTGAGACAGGGGGAGCCTACAATGAGCAGTTCTTC	CASSETGGAYNEQFF	TRBD1	medium-sized	TRBV25-1	TRBJ2-1
TGTGCCAGCAGCTTAGAGAGGTTTAGGGATACGCAGTATTTT	CASSLERFRDTQYF	NA	large	TRBV7-2	TRBJ2-3
TGTGCCACCAGTGATTGCCATAGAAACTACGAGCAGTACTTC	CATSDCHRNYEQYF	NA	medium-sized	TRBV24-1	TRBJ2-7
TGCAGTGCTAGAGACGGGGGGGAGGCCTACGAGCAGTACTTC	CSARDGGEAYEQYF	TRBD2	medium-sized	TRBV20-1	TRBJ2-7
TGTGCCAGCAACGGAGGCAATGAGCAGTTCTTC	CASNGGNEQFF	NA	large	TRBV25-1	TRBJ2-1